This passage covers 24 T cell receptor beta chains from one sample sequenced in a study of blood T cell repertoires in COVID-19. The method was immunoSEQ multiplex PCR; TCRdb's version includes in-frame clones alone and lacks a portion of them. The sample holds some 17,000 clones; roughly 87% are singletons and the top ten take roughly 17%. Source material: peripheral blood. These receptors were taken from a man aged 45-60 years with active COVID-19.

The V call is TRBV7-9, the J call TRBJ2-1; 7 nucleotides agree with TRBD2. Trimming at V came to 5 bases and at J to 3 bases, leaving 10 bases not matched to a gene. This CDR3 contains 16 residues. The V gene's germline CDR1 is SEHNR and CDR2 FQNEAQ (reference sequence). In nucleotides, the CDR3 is TGTGCCAGCAGCCCGACTGCTAGCGGCAGCTACAATGAGCAGTTCTTC. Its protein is CASSPTASGSYNEQFF.

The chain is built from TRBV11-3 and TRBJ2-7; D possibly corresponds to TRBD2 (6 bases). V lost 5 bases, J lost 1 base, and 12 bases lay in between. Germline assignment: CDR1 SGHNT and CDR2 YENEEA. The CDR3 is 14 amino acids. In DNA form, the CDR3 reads TGTGCCAGCAGCCGACCGGGACTTTCCTACGAGCAGTACTTC. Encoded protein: CASSRPGLSYEQYF.

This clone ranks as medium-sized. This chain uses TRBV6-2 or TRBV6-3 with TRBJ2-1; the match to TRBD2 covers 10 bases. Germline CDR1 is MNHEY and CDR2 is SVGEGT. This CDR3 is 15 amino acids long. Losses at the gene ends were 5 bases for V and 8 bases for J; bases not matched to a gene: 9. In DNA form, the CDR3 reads TGTGCCAGCAGTCGGTCTAGCGGGAGTAGGTATGAGCAGTTCTTC. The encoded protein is CASSRSSGSRYEQFF.

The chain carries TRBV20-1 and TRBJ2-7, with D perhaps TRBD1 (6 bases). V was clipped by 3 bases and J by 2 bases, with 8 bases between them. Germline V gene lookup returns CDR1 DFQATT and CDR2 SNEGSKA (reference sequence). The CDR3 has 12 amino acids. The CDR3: CSASQGTYEQYF. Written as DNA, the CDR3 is TGCAGTGCTAGTCAGGGGACCTACGAGCAGTACTTC.

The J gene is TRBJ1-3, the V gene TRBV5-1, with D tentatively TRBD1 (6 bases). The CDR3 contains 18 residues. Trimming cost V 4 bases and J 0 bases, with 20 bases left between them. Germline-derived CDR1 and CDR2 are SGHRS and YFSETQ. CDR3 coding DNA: TGCGCCAGCAGCCCTCAGGGGCCCCTCCGAAGCTCTGGAAACACCATATATTTT. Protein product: CASSPQGPLRSSGNTIYF. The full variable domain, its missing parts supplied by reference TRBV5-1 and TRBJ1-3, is KAGVTQTPRYLIKTRGQQVTLSCSPISGHRSVSWYQQTPGQGLQFLFEYFSETQRNKGNFPGRFSGRQFSNSRSEMNVSTLELGDSALYLCASSPQGPLRSSGNTIYFGEGSWLTVV.

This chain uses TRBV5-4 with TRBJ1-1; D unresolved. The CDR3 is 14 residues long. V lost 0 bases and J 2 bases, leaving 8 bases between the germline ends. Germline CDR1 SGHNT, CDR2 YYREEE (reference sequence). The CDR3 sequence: CASSLETTNTEAFF. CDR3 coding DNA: TGTGCCAGCAGCTTGGAGACTACCAACACTGAAGCTTTCTTT.

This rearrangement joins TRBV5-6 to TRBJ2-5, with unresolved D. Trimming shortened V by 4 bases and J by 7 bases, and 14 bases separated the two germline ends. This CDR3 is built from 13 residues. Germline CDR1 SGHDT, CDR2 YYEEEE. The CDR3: CASSRLEYGTQYF. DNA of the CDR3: TGTGCCAGCAGCCGACTCGAGTATGGGACCCAGTACTTC.

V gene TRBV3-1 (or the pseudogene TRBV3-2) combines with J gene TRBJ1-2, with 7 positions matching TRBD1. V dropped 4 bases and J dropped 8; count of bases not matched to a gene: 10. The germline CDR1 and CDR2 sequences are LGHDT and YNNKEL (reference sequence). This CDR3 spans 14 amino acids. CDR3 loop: CASSPRQGPWGYTF. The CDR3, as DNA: TGTGCCAGCAGCCCCCGACAGGGACCTTGGGGCTACACCTTC.

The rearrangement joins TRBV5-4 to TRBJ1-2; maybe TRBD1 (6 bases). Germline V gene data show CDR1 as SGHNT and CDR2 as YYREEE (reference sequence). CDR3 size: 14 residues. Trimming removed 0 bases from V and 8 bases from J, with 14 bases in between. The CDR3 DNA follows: TGTGCCAGCAGCTTGGAACAGGGAGCGGGAGGCTACACCTTC. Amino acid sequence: CASSLEQGAGGYTF.

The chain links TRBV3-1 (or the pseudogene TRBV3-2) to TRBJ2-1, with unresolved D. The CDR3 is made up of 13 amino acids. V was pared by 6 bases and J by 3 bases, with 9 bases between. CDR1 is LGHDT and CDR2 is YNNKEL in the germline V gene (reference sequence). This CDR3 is CASSPNSYNEQFF. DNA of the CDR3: TGTGCCAGCAGTCCTAACAGCTACAATGAGCAGTTCTTC.

CDR3 nucleotides: TGTGCCAGCAGCTTAACTACCGGAGGCGGCACAGATACGCAGTATTTT. This gives the protein CASSLTTGGGTDTQYF. The chain uses TRBV7-2 and TRBJ2-3, with a tentative D call TRBD2 (5 bases). From germline, CDR1 is SGHTA and CDR2 FQGNSA. This CDR3 is built from 16 residues. Trimming removed 2 bases from V and 1 base from J, with 13 bases in between.

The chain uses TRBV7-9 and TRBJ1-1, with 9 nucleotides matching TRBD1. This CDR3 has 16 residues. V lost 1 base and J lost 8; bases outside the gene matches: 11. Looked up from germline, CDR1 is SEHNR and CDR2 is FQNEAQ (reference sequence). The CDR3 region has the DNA TGTGCCAGCAGCTTAGGAGGACAGGGGAAATCTGGGGAAGCTTTCTTT. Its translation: CASSLGGQGKSGEAFF.

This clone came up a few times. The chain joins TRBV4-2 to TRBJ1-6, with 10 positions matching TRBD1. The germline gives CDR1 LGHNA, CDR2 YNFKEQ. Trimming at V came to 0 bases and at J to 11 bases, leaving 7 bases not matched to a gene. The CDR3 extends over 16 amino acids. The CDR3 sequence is CASSQDSGTGVAPLHF. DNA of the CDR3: TGTGCCAGCAGCCAAGATTCCGGGACAGGGGTGGCACCCCTCCACTTT.

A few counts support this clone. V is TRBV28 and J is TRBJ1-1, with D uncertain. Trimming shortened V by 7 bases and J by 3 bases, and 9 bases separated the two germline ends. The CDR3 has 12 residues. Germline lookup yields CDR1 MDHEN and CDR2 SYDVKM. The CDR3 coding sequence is TGTGCCAGCACAGGAGGGTACACTGAAGCTTTCTTT. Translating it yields CASTGGYTEAFF.

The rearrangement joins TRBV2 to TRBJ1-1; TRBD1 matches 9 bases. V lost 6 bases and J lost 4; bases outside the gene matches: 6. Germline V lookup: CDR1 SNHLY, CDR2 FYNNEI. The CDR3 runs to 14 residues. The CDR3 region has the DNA TGTGCCAGCAGCGGACAGGGGAGGGGCACTGAAGCTTTCTTT. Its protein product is CASSGQGRGTEAFF.

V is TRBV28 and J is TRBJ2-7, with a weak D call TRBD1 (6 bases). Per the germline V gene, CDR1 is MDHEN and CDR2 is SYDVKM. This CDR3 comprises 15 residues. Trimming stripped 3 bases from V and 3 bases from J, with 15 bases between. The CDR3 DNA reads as TGTGCCAGCAGTTTTGGGGGCATCAGGGTCTACGAGCAGTACTTC. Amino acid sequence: CASSFGGIRVYEQYF.

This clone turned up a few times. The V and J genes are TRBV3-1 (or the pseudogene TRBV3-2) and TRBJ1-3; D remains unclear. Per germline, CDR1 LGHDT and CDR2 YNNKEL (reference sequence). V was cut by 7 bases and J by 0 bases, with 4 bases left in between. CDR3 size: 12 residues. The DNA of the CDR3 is TGTGCCAGCACCTTCTCTGGAAACACCATATATTTT. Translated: CASTFSGNTIYF.

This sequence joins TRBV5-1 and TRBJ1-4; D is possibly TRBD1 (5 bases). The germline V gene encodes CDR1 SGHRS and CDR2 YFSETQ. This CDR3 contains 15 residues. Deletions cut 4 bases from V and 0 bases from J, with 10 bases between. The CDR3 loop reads CASSGGIATNEKLFF. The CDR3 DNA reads TGCGCCAGCAGCGGGGGGATTGCAACTAATGAAAAACTGTTTTTT.

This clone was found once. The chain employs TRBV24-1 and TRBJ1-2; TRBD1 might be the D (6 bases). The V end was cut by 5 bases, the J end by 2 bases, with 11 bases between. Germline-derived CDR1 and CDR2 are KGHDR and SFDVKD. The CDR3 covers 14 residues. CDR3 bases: TGTGCCACCAGTGTCGCAGGGGAAAACTATGGCTACACCTTC. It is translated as CATSVAGENYGYTF.

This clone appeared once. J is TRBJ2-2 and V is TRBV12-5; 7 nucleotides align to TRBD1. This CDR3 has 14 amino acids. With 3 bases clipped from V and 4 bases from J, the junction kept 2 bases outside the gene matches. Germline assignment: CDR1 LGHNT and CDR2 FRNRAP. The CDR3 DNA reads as TGTGCTAGTGGTTTAGGGGGCCTCACCGGGGAGCTGTTTTTT. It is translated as CASGLGGLTGELFF.

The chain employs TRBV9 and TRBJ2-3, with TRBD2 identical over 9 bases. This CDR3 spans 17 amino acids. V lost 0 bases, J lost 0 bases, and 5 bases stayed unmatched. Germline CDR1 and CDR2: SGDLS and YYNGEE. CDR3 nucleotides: TGTGCCAGCAGCGTAGGGCTAGCGGGGTCTAGCACAGATACGCAGTATTTT. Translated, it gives CASSVGLAGSSTDTQYF.

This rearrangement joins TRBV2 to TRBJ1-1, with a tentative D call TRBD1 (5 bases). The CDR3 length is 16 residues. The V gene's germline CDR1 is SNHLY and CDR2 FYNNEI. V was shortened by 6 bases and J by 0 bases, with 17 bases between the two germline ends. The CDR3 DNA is TGTGCCAGCAGCTTCCCCCTTGACAGACTGAACACTGAAGCTTTCTTT. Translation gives CASSFPLDRLNTEAFF.

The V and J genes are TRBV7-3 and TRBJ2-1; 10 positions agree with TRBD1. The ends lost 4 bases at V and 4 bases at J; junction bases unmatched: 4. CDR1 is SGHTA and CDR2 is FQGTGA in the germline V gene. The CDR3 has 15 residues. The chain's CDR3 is CASSSGTGAYNEQFF. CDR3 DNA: TGTGCCAGCAGCTCCGGGACAGGGGCTTACAATGAGCAGTTCTTC.

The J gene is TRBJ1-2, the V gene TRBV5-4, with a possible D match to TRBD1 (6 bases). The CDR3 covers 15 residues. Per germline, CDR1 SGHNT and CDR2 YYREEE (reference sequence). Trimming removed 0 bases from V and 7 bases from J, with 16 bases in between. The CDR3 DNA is TGTGCCAGCAGCTTGGTCGGGGGGCAGTTAGGTGGCTACACCTTC. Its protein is CASSLVGGQLGGYTF.